The 12 T cell receptor beta chains given below trace back to one sample, sequenced in a study of T-cell reconstitution after alpha-beta-depleted transplantation in children. The TCRbeta library incorporated unique molecular identifiers. TCRdb reanalysed the PCR reads using MiXCR and keeps one entry per CDR3 protein. The sample has under 750,000 distinct CDR3 sequences; approximately 22% are singletons. Sequencing was performed on PBMCs, mostly from graft donor cells, taken 360 days after TCRalphabeta/CD19-depleted stem cell transplant. The origin of the receptors is a boy younger than two who had a stem cell transplant for acute myeloid leukemia, so the T cells may come from the graft donor.

The rearrangement uses TRBV6-5 and TRBJ2-5; D remains unclear. Germline-derived CDR1 and CDR2 are MNHEY and SVGAGI. V was shortened by 2 bases and J by 0 bases, with 10 bases between the two germline ends. The CDR3 has 15 residues. CDR3: CASSYGRAHQETQYF. DNA for the CDR3: TGTGCCAGCAGTTACGGCCGGGCGCACCAAGAGACCCAGTACTTC.

This clonotype has a handful of counts. This chain connects TRBV12-3 or TRBV12-4 to TRBJ2-5, with TRBD1 matching 7 bases. J gave up 5 bases and V 5 bases, and 8 bases lay outside the gene matches. The CDR3 runs 14 residues. The DNA for the CDR3 is TGTGCCAGCAGTCGGGACAGCCTTGGTGAGACCCAGTACTTC. Translated: CASSRDSLGETQYF.

This clonotype was counted a few times. V and J are TRBV6-5 and TRBJ1-2; no definite D call. The CDR3 is 11 amino acids. V was clipped by 7 bases and J by 1 base, with 4 bases between them. Germline values: CDR1 MNHEY, CDR2 SVGAGI. The CDR3 nucleotides are TGTGCCAGCAACGATAACTATGGCTACACCTTC. Translating gives CASNDNYGYTF.

This clonotype came up many times. The CDR3, as DNA: TGCGCCAGCAGCCAAGATCAACTGGGATCCGCTTTCTTT. This translates into CASSQDQLGSAFF. The rearrangement joins TRBV4-1 to TRBJ1-1; no definite D call. This CDR3 is 13 amino acids long. Trimming took off 0 bases at V and 11 bases at J, with 13 bases between the two ends. Germline V lookup: CDR1 MGHRA, CDR2 YSYEKL.

This clonotype appeared a few times. The chain uses TRBV5-1 and TRBJ2-7, with TRBD2 matching over 8 bases. Germline lookup yields CDR1 SGHRS and CDR2 YFSETQ. J was trimmed by 4 bases and V by 0 bases; bases with no gene match: 12. This CDR3 region has 17 residues. CDR3 nucleotides: TGCGCCAGCAGCTTGGGAGATTTCCGCGCGGGGGGATACGAGCAGTACTTC. The encoded protein is CASSLGDFRAGGYEQYF.

This clonotype was seen repeatedly, ten times or more. V gene TRBV12-3 or TRBV12-4 combines with J gene TRBJ2-3; D may be TRBD2 (6 bases). The CDR3 runs to 14 residues. V lost 10 bases, J lost 0 bases, and 14 bases lay in between. The CDR3 region is CATSTGSSTDTQYF. Here the CDR3 DNA reads TGTGCCACCTCCACCGGGAGTAGCACAGATACGCAGTATTTT.

This clonotype was seen ten or more times. The chain has TRBV12-3 or TRBV12-4 and TRBJ2-1; TRBD1 or TRBD2 may be the D gene (5 bases each). Trimming left V 5 bases short and J 4 bases short, with 18 bases between. The CDR3 has 16 amino acids. The CDR3 reads CASSPGWDVAYNEQFF. The CDR3 DNA reads TGTGCCAGCAGTCCGGGTTGGGACGTCGCTTACAATGAGCAGTTCTTC.

There are many counts of this clonotype. The chain has TRBV20-1 and TRBJ2-7; weak D call: TRBD2 (6 bases). In germline, CDR1 is DFQATT, CDR2 SNEGSKA (reference sequence). The CDR3 has 16 residues. V shed 0 bases and J shed 0 bases, with 15 bases lying between them. CDR3 sequence: CSAREGSGYSSYEQYF. CDR3 nucleotide sequence: TGCAGTGCTAGAGAGGGTAGCGGTTATAGCTCCTACGAGCAGTACTTC.

The chain has TRBV11-2 and TRBJ2-3, with TRBD2 identical over 8 bases. V lost 1 base and J lost 0; bases outside the gene matches: 12. This CDR3 comprises 19 residues. Germline CDR1 and CDR2: SGHAT and FQNNGV. CDR3 bases: TGTGCCAGCAGCTTAGTCGAGCGGGGGATAGGATTAAGCACAGATACGCAGTATTTT. Encoded protein: CASSLVERGIGLSTDTQYF.

The chain links TRBV5-1 to TRBJ2-3; D is possibly TRBD2 (5 bases). Germline V gives CDR1 SGHRS, CDR2 YFSETQ. The CDR3 is 12 amino acids. The V end lost 4 bases, the J end lost 6 bases, and 9 bases lay between the germline ends. CDR3 loop: CASSTGEDTQYF. CDR3 DNA: TGCGCCAGCAGCACCGGGGAGGATACGCAGTATTTT.

The genes are TRBV20-1 and TRBJ2-1; 7 nucleotides line up with TRBD2. This CDR3 comprises 14 residues. CDR1 is DFQATT, CDR2 SNEGSKA, per germline (reference sequence). The V gene end was trimmed by 6 bases and the J gene end by 8 bases; junction bases not matched to a gene: 13. This CDR3 reads CSARTSEGVHEQFF. The CDR3, as DNA: TGCAGTGCAAGAACTAGCGAGGGTGTTCATGAGCAGTTCTTC.

At least ten counts were recorded for this clonotype. The rearrangement links TRBV5-1 to TRBJ2-7; 7 bases match TRBD1. In germline, CDR1 is SGHRS, CDR2 YFSETQ. This CDR3 has 14 residues. The ends lost 0 bases at V and 5 bases at J; junction bases unmatched: 5. The CDR3 region is CASSLGGQAHEQYV. The CDR3 region has the DNA TGCGCCAGCAGCTTGGGTGGACAGGCCCACGAGCAGTACGTC.